This is a list of T cell receptor beta chains from one sample in a study of T cell changes during pregnancy in multiple sclerosis. TCRdb's copy holds only in-frame clones and misses some; the assay was immunoSEQ multiplex PCR. In the table there are tens of thousands of clones, roughly nine tenths of which are singletons. The sequenced sample was CD4+ T cells from peripheral blood mononuclear cells, obtained before pregnancy. All receptors derive from a female donor with multiple sclerosis, enrolled in a pregnancy study. Both conserved end residues are part of each CDR3. Each record gives: D gene, V gene, clone size, J gene, CDR3 protein, CDR3 DNA. A D gene is named only where the DNA matches it firmly. A clone size is listed for some rows: how often the clone was seen (once, few, many), or a class if it is expanded.

>TRBD2|TRBV10-3|few|TRBJ2-2
CAILVAGSNTGELFF
TGTGCCATATTGGTAGCGGGTTCGAACACCGGGGAGCTGTTTTTT
>TRBD1|TRBV11-2|once|TRBJ1-6
CASSITSDGQGISPLHF
TGTGCCAGCAGCATAACCTCAGATGGACAGGGAATTTCACCCCTCCACTTT
>NA|TRBV21-1|NA|TRBJ1-5
CASSQPPGMGNQPQHF
TGTGCCAGCAGCCAGCCCCCGGGGATGGGCAATCAGCCCCAGCATTTT
>TRBD1|TRBV19|once|TRBJ1-5
CASSIWTGSGNQPQHF
TGTGCCAGTAGTATTTGGACAGGGAGTGGCAATCAGCCCCAGCATTTT
>TRBD1|TRBV6-1|NA|TRBJ1-2
CASSEENRGYYGYTF
TGTGCCAGCAGTGAAGAGAACAGGGGGTACTATGGCTACACCTTC
>NA|TRBV6-5|few|TRBJ1-1
CVSLKTANTEAFF
TGTGTAAGTCTGAAGACAGCGAACACTGAAGCTTTCTTT
>NA|TRBV7-8|once|TRBJ1-5
CASSSQYPFGTLRNQPQHF
TGTGCCAGCAGCTCGCAATATCCCTTCGGGACACTCCGCAATCAGCCCCAGCATTTT
>NA|TRBV10-2|NA|TRBJ1-4
CASNTRGPNEKLFF
TGCGCCAGCAATACCAGGGGACCTAATGAAAAACTGTTTTTT
>NA|TRBV5-1|NA|TRBJ2-1
CASSLAAREGSGNEQFF
TGCGCCAGCAGCTTGGCCGCGCGGGAAGGCTCAGGCAATGAGCAGTTCTTC
>TRBD2|TRBV10-3|NA|TRBJ2-7
CAISKREPPEQYF
TGTGCCATCAGTAAGCGGGAGCCACCAGAGCAGTACTTC
>NA|TRBV18|NA|TRBJ1-5
CASSPWGGNSNQPQHF
TGTGCCAGCTCTCCCTGGGGGGGAAATAGCAATCAGCCCCAGCATTTT
>NA|TRBV30|NA|TRBJ2-7
CAWSSLHEQYF
TGTGCCTGGAGCTCCCTCCACGAGCAGTACTTC
>NA|TRBV5-1|NA|TRBJ2-7
CASSGRDTAYEQYF
TGCGCCAGCAGCGGCCGGGACACAGCCTACGAGCAGTACTTC
>NA|TRBV10-1|NA|TRBJ2-7
CASSPVGEPYEQYF
TGCGCCAGCAGCCCTGTCGGGGAGCCCTACGAGCAGTACTTC
>NA|TRBV29-1|NA|TRBJ2-6
CSVLQSSGANVLTF
TGCAGCGTTCTACAGAGCTCTGGGGCCAACGTCCTGACTTTC
>NA|TRBV6-5|once|TRBJ1-1
CASRRGGASEAFF
TGTGCCAGCAGAAGGGGGGGGGCCTCTGAAGCTTTCTTT
>TRBD2|TRBV19|NA|TRBJ2-1
CASSIVGSGGADEQFF
TGTGCCAGTAGTATAGTTGGGAGCGGGGGGGCCGATGAGCAGTTCTTC
>NA|TRBV4-1|NA|TRBJ2-5
CASSQRLVEETQYF
TGCGCCAGCAGCCAGAGGCTCGTAGAAGAGACCCAGTACTTC
>TRBD1|TRBV5-1|NA|TRBJ2-7
CASSWDRVRDEQYF
TGCGCCAGCAGCTGGGACAGGGTCCGGGACGAGCAGTACTTC
>TRBD1|TRBV5-1|NA|TRBJ2-1
CASSWTGGSYNEQFF
TGCGCCAGCAGCTGGACAGGGGGCAGCTACAATGAGCAGTTCTTC
>NA|TRBV27|NA|TRBJ1-5
CASSVQGYSNQPQHF
TGTGCCAGCAGTGTCCAGGGGTATAGCAATCAGCCCCAGCATTTT
>NA|TRBV15|NA|TRBJ2-3
CATSRDSADTQYF
TGTGCCACCAGCAGAGACAGTGCAGATACGCAGTATTTT
>TRBD2|TRBV5-1|NA|TRBJ2-1
CASSLASGGTNEQFF
TGCGCCAGCAGCTTGGCCAGCGGGGGAACCAATGAGCAGTTCTTC
>TRBD1|TRBV7-3|NA|TRBJ2-5
CASSLNKGTGAITQYF
TGTGCCAGCAGCTTAAATAAGGGGACAGGGGCTATCACCCAGTACTTC
>TRBD2|TRBV10-3|NA|TRBJ2-1
CAISESKGLAGYNEQFF
TGTGCCATCAGTGAGTCGAAAGGACTAGCGGGGTACAATGAGCAGTTCTTC
>TRBD1|TRBV2|NA|TRBJ1-5
CASSEPQGRVQPQHF
TGTGCCAGCAGTGAACCACAGGGGAGAGTTCAGCCCCAGCATTTT
>NA|TRBV7-3|few|TRBJ1-1
CASSLTGLTEAFF
TGTGCCAGCAGCTTAACGGGGCTCACTGAAGCTTTCTTT
>NA|TRBV9|NA|TRBJ1-4
CASSLDSLGEKLFF
TGTGCCAGCAGCCTCGACAGCTTAGGGGAAAAACTGTTTTTT
>NA|TRBV30|NA|TRBJ1-2
CAWKQIYGYTF
TGTGCCTGGAAACAGATCTATGGCTACACCTTC
>NA|TRBV14|NA|TRBJ1-4
CASSHLAAGLGEKLFF
TGTGCCAGCAGCCATTTGGCGGCAGGGCTGGGTGAAAAACTGTTTTTT
>TRBD2|TRBV5-5|NA|TRBJ2-7
CASSLGAGGGISYEQYF
TGTGCCAGCAGCTTGGGGGCGGGAGGGGGGATTTCCTACGAGCAGTACTTC
>TRBD1|TRBV18|NA|TRBJ2-6
CASSPTGTGAGANVLTF
TGTGCCAGCTCACCGACCGGGACAGGGGCTGGGGCCAACGTCCTGACTTTC
>TRBD1|TRBV30|NA|TRBJ1-5
CAWTTGWNQPQHF
TGTGCCTGGACGACAGGGTGGAATCAGCCCCAGCATTTT
>NA|TRBV29-1|NA|TRBJ2-3
CSVVRDTDTQYF
TGCAGCGTTGTCCGGGATACAGATACGCAGTATTTT
>TRBD1|TRBV4-1|NA|TRBJ1-1
CASSRGTGTNTEAFF
TGCGCCAGCAGCCGAGGGACAGGGACGAACACTGAAGCTTTCTTT
>TRBD1|TRBV6-4|NA|TRBJ2-2
CASTYDRATGELFF
TGTGCCAGCACTTACGACAGGGCCACCGGGGAGCTGTTTTTT
>TRBD1|TRBV18|NA|TRBJ2-5
CASSPLDRVQETQYF
TGTGCCAGCTCACCTCTGGACAGGGTACAAGAGACCCAGTACTTC
>TRBD2|TRBV19|NA|TRBJ2-7
CASSIRASGAYEQYF
TGTGCCAGTAGTATAAGGGCTAGCGGGGCCTACGAGCAGTACTTC
>TRBD1|TRBV19|NA|TRBJ1-3
CASSVGQVAGNTIYF
TGTGCCAGTAGTGTGGGACAGGTGGCTGGAAACACCATATATTTT
>TRBD2|TRBV5-1|NA|TRBJ2-5
CASSPSGGQETQYF
TGCGCCAGCAGCCCTAGCGGAGGACAAGAGACCCAGTACTTC
>NA|TRBV5-1|NA|TRBJ2-2
CASSSQGSVGAGELFF
TGCGCCAGCAGCTCCCAAGGGAGCGTTGGCGCCGGGGAGCTGTTTTTT
>NA|TRBV9|NA|TRBJ2-1
CASSGAYNEQFF
TGTGCCAGCAGCGGAGCCTACAATGAGCAGTTCTTC
>NA|TRBV10-3|NA|TRBJ2-2
CAISPGGTGGELFF
TGTGCCATCAGCCCCGGGGGTACTGGGGGGGAGCTGTTTTTT
>TRBD1|TRBV6-1|few|TRBJ1-2
CASSGGTGAGGYTF
TGTGCCAGCAGTGGGGGGACAGGGGCAGGGGGCTACACCTTC
>TRBD1|TRBV18|NA|TRBJ1-1
CASSSRTGGSMNTEAFF
TGTGCCAGCTCATCCCGGACAGGGGGCTCCATGAACACTGAAGCTTTCTTT
>NA|TRBV15|NA|TRBJ2-1
CATSRTQGVEQFF
TGTGCCACCAGCAGGACCCAAGGGGTTGAGCAGTTCTTC
>NA|TRBV10-3|NA|TRBJ2-7
CAISEPTLQRYEQYF
TGTGCCATCAGTGAGCCAACCCTCCAGCGGTACGAGCAGTACTTC